The 23 T cell receptor beta chains in this list originate from one sample, sequenced in a study of blood T cell repertoires in COVID-19 (TCRdb year 2020). Libraries were built with the immunoSEQ multiplex PCR assay. Drawn from immuneACCESS, this table holds only the in-frame rearrangements with V and J called that TCRdb kept. Clones are partly lost; checked studies trace under half to an unresolved V gene and leave the rest unexplained. This sample is represented by fewer than 250,000 clones; 86% of them were singletons. The ten most abundant clones make up roughly 25% of the sample. The specimen was PBMCs or T cells enriched from blood (not recorded which). The receptors derive from a woman aged 35 to 49 in a cohort exposed to, infected with or recovered from COVID-19 (not recorded which).

The rearrangement joins TRBV7-2 to TRBJ2-1, with 9 bases matching TRBD2. The germline gives CDR1 SGHTA, CDR2 FQGNSA. This CDR3 has 15 residues. Trimming cost V 3 bases and J 5 bases; bases outside gene matches: 5. For the CDR3, the DNA is TGTGCCAGCAGCTTGACTAGCGGAGCTCACAATGAGCAGTTCTTC. It codes for CASSLTSGAHNEQFF.

Points on this clone: Additional DNA sequences in this sample encode the identical CDR3. The CDR3 spells CAISGGGTEAFF. The CDR3 DNA reads as TGTGCCATCAGTGGAGGGGGAACTGAAGCTTTCTTT. The V gene is TRBV10-3, the J gene TRBJ1-1; tentatively, D is TRBD1 (6 bases). From germline, CDR1 is ENHRY and CDR2 SYGVKD. This CDR3 comprises 12 residues. V was trimmed by 4 bases and J by 5 bases, leaving 8 bases between them.

The rearrangement links TRBV29-1 to TRBJ2-7; weak D call: TRBD1 (5 bases). Germline loops: CDR1 SQVTM, CDR2 ANQGSEA. V lost 3 bases and J lost 5, with 14 bases in between. CDR3 size: 13 residues. CDR3 residues: CSVEALDIHEQYF. Written as DNA, the CDR3 is TGCAGCGTTGAGGCTCTGGACATCCACGAGCAGTACTTC.

The V gene is TRBV9, the J gene TRBJ2-3; D may be TRBD1 (6 bases). This CDR3 is built from 16 residues. V lost 3 bases, J lost 0 bases, and 14 bases lay in between. CDR1 and CDR2 from the germline V gene are SGDLS and YYNGEE. The CDR3 loop is CASSARMGHSTDTQYF. The CDR3 bases are TGTGCCAGCAGCGCGCGGATGGGACATAGCACAGATACGCAGTATTTT.

The chain joins TRBV5-4 to TRBJ2-1; possible D gene TRBD1, 6 bases. V shed 3 bases and J shed 4 bases, with 14 bases lying between them. The CDR3 contains 15 residues. CDR1 and CDR2 (germline): SGHNT, YYREEE (reference sequence). The chain's CDR3 is CASSSRDTDYNEQFF. In nucleotides, the CDR3 is TGTGCCAGCAGCTCCCGGGACACCGATTACAATGAGCAGTTCTTC.

This sequence joins TRBV7-6 and TRBJ2-3; TRBD2 matches at 10 bases. V lost 4 bases and J lost 1; bases outside the gene matches: 5. Germline V CDR1 and CDR2: SGHVS, FNYEAQ. CDR3 size: 16 residues. The CDR3 nucleotides are TGTGCCAGCAGCTCGTTAGCGGGAGGCGGCACAGATACGCAGTATTTT. It specifies CASSSLAGGGTDTQYF.

In its sample, this clone was seen once. The identical CDR3 is also encoded by other nucleotide sequences in the sample. The gene calls are TRBV5-1 and TRBJ2-5, with 10 positions matching TRBD1. V shed 4 bases, J shed 5 bases, and the junction held 5 bases outside the gene matches. From germline, CDR1 is SGHRS and CDR2 YFSETQ. This CDR3 is built from 14 residues. The CDR3 loop is CASSPGTGVETQYF. CDR3 in DNA: TGCGCCAGCAGCCCCGGGACAGGGGTTGAGACCCAGTACTTC. Drawing the rest from reference TRBV5-1 and TRBJ2-5, the complete variable domain is KAGVTQTPRYLIKTRGQQVTLSCSPISGHRSVSWYQQTPGQGLQFLFEYFSETQRNKGNFPGRFSGRQFSNSRSEMNVSTLELGDSALYLCASSPGTGVETQYFGPGTRLLVL.

DNA of the CDR3: TGCGCCAGCAGCCAACGACGACAGGGTGGGAGGTACACTGAAGCTTTCTTT. Translating gives CASSQRRQGGRYTEAFF. The chain combines TRBV4-3 with TRBJ1-1; 7 bases agree with TRBD1. The CDR3 has 17 residues. With V trimmed by 2 bases and J by 3 bases, 12 bases remained unmatched. Per the germline V gene, CDR1 is LGHNA and CDR2 is YSLEER.

The gene calls are TRBV28 and TRBJ2-7, with TRBD2 identical over 12 bases. V lost 6 bases, J lost 12 bases, and 15 bases stayed unmatched. Per germline, CDR1 MDHEN and CDR2 SYDVKM. CDR3 size: 15 residues. CDR3 DNA: TGTGCCAGCAGCTCACAACAGACTAGCGGGGGTGCGGGGTACTTC. As protein: CASSSQQTSGGAGYF.

V and J are TRBV19 and TRBJ2-7, with TRBD2 identical over 12 bases. The germline gives CDR1 LNHDA, CDR2 SQIVND (reference sequence). J was trimmed by 7 bases and V by 1 base; bases with no gene match: 5. The CDR3 is 15 amino acids. CDR3: CASSIGLAGGREQYF. CDR3 sequence (DNA): TGTGCCAGTAGTATAGGCCTAGCGGGAGGGAGAGAGCAGTACTTC.

The rearrangement links TRBV11-2 to TRBJ2-1; D not certain. Germline CDR1 reads SGHAT; CDR2 reads FQNNGV. The CDR3 contains 13 residues. The V end lost 3 bases, the J end lost 2 bases, and 5 bases lay between the germline ends. The CDR3 DNA reads TGTGCCAGCAGCTTCCAGGCCTACAATGAGCAGTTCTTC. This encodes CASSFQAYNEQFF. The full variable domain, rest sourced from reference TRBV11-2 and TRBJ2-1, is EAGVAQSPRYKIIEKRQSVAFWCNPISGHATLYWYQQILGQGPKLLIQFQNNGVVDDSQLPKDRFSAERLKGVDSTLKIQPAKLEDSAVYLCASSFQAYNEQFFGPGTRLTVL.

The CDR3 protein is CASSLAGLAGTDTQYF. In DNA form, the CDR3 reads TGCGCCAGCAGCTTGGCCGGTCTAGCGGGGACAGATACGCAGTATTTT. This chain connects TRBV5-1 to TRBJ2-3; TRBD2 matches at 9 bases. Germline CDR1 reads SGHRS; CDR2 reads YFSETQ. Trimming at V came to 0 bases and at J to 3 bases, leaving 5 bases not matched to a gene. The CDR3 runs to 16 residues.

This clone was seen a single time. This sequence joins TRBV21-1 and TRBJ1-1; TRBD1 is the table's D call and was not checked against the DNA. TRBV21-1 is tagged as a pseudogene. CDR3 length: 14 amino acids. The CDR3 sequence: CASSIDRENTEAFF. CDR3 coding DNA: TGTGCCAGCAGCATCGACAGGGAGAACACTGAAGCTTTCTTT.

This rearrangement joins TRBV20-1 to TRBJ1-4; tentative D call: TRBD1 (6 bases). CDR1 and CDR2 from the germline V gene are DFQATT and SNEGSKA (reference sequence). The ends were cut back, 3 bases at V and 8 bases at J, with 13 bases in the middle. The CDR3 runs 13 residues. The CDR3 spells CSASPGGREKLFF. The CDR3 DNA is TGCAGTGCTAGTCCGGGGGGCCGGGAAAAACTGTTTTTT.

The chain has TRBV10-3 and TRBJ1-1; D is possibly TRBD1 (6 bases). CDR3 size: 16 residues. The V end was cut by 8 bases, the J end by 3 bases, with 22 bases between. Germline V gives CDR1 ENHRY, CDR2 SYGVKD. For the CDR3, the DNA is TGTGCCATCGCTAAGGGCACAGGGCGGTCGGACACTGAAGCTTTCTTT. This gives the protein CAIAKGTGRSDTEAFF.

The chain carries TRBV7-4 and TRBJ2-7; tentatively, D is TRBD2 (6 bases). The CDR3 runs 16 residues. V lost 6 bases to trimming and J lost 1 base, with 19 bases between them. Germline lookup yields CDR1 SGHVT and CDR2 SQSDAQ. The CDR3 DNA is TGTGCCAGCAGACCAACCAGCGGGCGGACTTCCTACGAGCAGTACTTC. The encoded protein is CASRPTSGRTSYEQYF.

This sequence joins TRBV10-2 and TRBJ2-7; unclear D gene. Germline values: CDR1 WSHSY, CDR2 SAAADI. V was trimmed by 3 bases and J by 7 bases, leaving 13 bases between them. There are 13 residues in the CDR3. CDR3 residues: CASSESEPREQYF. The CDR3 DNA reads TGCGCCAGCAGTGAATCGGAGCCGCGGGAGCAGTACTTC.

The chain combines TRBV12-3 or TRBV12-4 with TRBJ1-5; 10 positions agree with TRBD1. Germline trimming cut 6 bases from V and 7 bases from J; bases unmatched to any gene: 3. The CDR3 spans 13 residues. CDR3 in DNA: TGTGCCAGCAGCCAGGACAGGGGGCAGCCCCAGCATTTT. Its protein is CASSQDRGQPQHF.

This clone was detected once. This CDR3 reads CASSYNRDYGYTF. CDR3 coding DNA: TGCGCCAGCAGCTACAACAGGGACTATGGCTACACCTTC. V gene TRBV5-1 combines with J gene TRBJ1-2; maybe TRBD1 (6 bases). This CDR3 is 13 amino acids long. The V end lost 3 bases, the J end lost 3 bases, and 9 bases lay between the germline ends. Germline CDR1 is SGHRS and CDR2 is YFSETQ.

The chain combines TRBV24-1 with TRBJ2-5; 9 bases line up with TRBD1. Germline-derived CDR1 and CDR2 are KGHDR and SFDVKD. CDR3 length: 15 amino acids. J gave up 5 bases and V 4 bases, and 7 bases lay outside the gene matches. CDR3 DNA sequence: TGTGCCACCAGTGACCCGGGACAGGGAGGGGAGACCCAGTACTTC. The encoded protein is CATSDPGQGGETQYF.

The chain combines TRBV11-2 with TRBJ2-1, with TRBD2 matching over 8 bases. Per the germline V gene, CDR1 is SGHAT and CDR2 is FQNNGV. Trimming removed 4 bases from V and 6 bases from J; junction bases left unmatched: 2. This CDR3 region has 13 residues. The CDR3 region is CASSWGLGNEQFF. CDR3 coding DNA: TGTGCCAGCAGCTGGGGACTAGGCAATGAGCAGTTCTTC.

The chain recombines TRBV28 with TRBJ2-1; D might be TRBD2 (6 bases). Germline lookup yields CDR1 MDHEN and CDR2 SYDVKM. V was trimmed by 6 bases and J by 4 bases, leaving 19 bases between them. The CDR3 is 16 residues long. The CDR3: CASRPRERVIYNEQFF. The DNA for the CDR3 is TGTGCCAGCAGGCCTCGAGAGCGGGTTATTTACAATGAGCAGTTCTTC.

The chain has TRBV6-2 or TRBV6-3 and TRBJ2-1; TRBD2 aligns across 13 bases. CDR1 MNHEY and CDR2 SVGEGT come from the germline V gene. V lost 2 bases and J lost 9; bases outside the gene matches: 7. This CDR3 is built from 16 residues. This CDR3 is CASSYSGTSGAGEQFF. DNA for the CDR3: TGTGCCAGCAGTTACAGCGGGACTAGCGGGGCCGGTGAGCAGTTCTTC.